This T cell receptor (beta chain) came from a study of blood T cell repertoires in COVID-19. Losses at the gene ends were 4 bases for V and 1 base for J; bases not matched to a gene: 6. Germline values: CDR1 LGHDT, CDR2 YNNKEL (reference sequence). The CDR3 extends over 15 amino acids. Clones were sequenced by immunoSEQ multiplex PCR, and TCRdb holds only the in-frame ones, with some missing. Of 150,000 to 200,000 clones listed, roughly 80% are singletons. The receptor comes from a woman in her sixties or seventies with COVID-19, enrolled during active disease. The gene calls are TRBV3-1 (or the pseudogene TRBV3-2) and TRBJ2-7; 8 bases are shared with TRBD1. The sequencing input was peripheral blood. CDR3 amino acids: CASSPRDRPSYEQYF. The CDR3 DNA sequence: TGTGCCAGCAGCCCCCGGGACAGGCCTTCCTACGAGCAGTACTTC.